The 25 T cell receptor beta chains in this list originate from one sample, sequenced in a study of Ad26.COV2.S vaccination and SARS-CoV-2 variants (dated by TCRdb to the early 2020s). What this sample's treatment or condition label stands for: 15 to 20 received Ad26.COV2.S at low or high dose, single or two shots; five or six received placebo; per-sample allocation not given. Repertoires of vaccine and placebo recipients were sequenced from samples taken on day 63 after the first injection. Libraries were built with the immunoSEQ multiplex PCR assay. Here the immuneACCESS table is served through TCRdb, limited to in-frame sequences with V and J called. Missing clones are a known gap in these copies; in checked studies unresolved V genes cover under half, and the rest lacks a known reason. Within this sample are hundreds of thousands of clones, with roughly 84% of them counted one time only. The top ten clonotypes cover around 3.6% of the sample.

Here the sequenced sample was peripheral blood, taken in a trial of Ad26.COV2.S vaccine versus placebo. All receptors come from a person between 18 and 65 years old who received the Ad26.COV2.S COVID-19 vaccine or a placebo.

The V call is TRBV19, the J call TRBJ2-5; a possible D gene is TRBD2 (5 bases). The CDR3 consists of 12 residues. CDR1 LNHDA and CDR2 SQIVND come from the germline V gene (reference sequence). V was shortened by 6 bases and J by 1 base, with 6 bases between the two germline ends. CDR3 sequence reads: CASRGSQETQYF. The CDR3 DNA reads as TGTGCCAGTAGGGGGAGCCAAGAGACCCAGTACTTC.

This chain links TRBV7-6 with TRBJ2-3; D could derive from TRBD1 or TRBD2 (5 bases each). The CDR3 loop spans 14 amino acids. V was shortened by 1 base and J by 4 bases, with 9 bases between the two germline ends. Germline CDR1 is SGHVS and CDR2 is FNYEAQ. CDR3 protein: CASSLDGGPDTQYF. As DNA, the CDR3 is TGTGCCAGCAGCTTAGATGGGGGTCCAGATACGCAGTATTTT.

The chain joins TRBV5-4 to TRBJ2-3; D remains ambiguous. The CDR3 sequence is 14 residues long. V was shortened by 0 bases and J by 4 bases, with 9 bases between the two germline ends. Germline-derived CDR1 and CDR2 are SGHNT and YYREEE (reference sequence). The CDR3 sequence is CASSLAGVSDTQYF. The CDR3 region has the DNA TGTGCCAGCAGCTTGGCGGGCGTCTCAGATACGCAGTATTTT.

The chain couples TRBV19 to TRBJ2-3; 8 bases fit TRBD2. V lost 3 bases, J lost 2 bases, and 4 bases stayed unmatched. CDR1 LNHDA and CDR2 SQIVND come from the germline V gene (reference sequence). CDR3 length equals 15 residues. CDR3 DNA sequence: TGTGCCAGTAGTATGGGCGGGGGGACCACAGATACGCAGTATTTT. It yields the protein CASSMGGGTTDTQYF. Combining the CDR3 with reference TRBV19 and TRBJ2-3 gives the whole variable domain DGGITQSPKYLFRKEGQNVTLSCEQNLNHDAMYWYRQDPGQGLRLIYYSQIVNDFQKGDIAEGYSVSREKKESFPLTVTSAQKNPTAFYLCASSMGGGTTDTQYFGPGTRLTVL.

This chain uses TRBV9 with TRBJ2-5, with D maybe TRBD2 (5 bases). Trimming removed 1 base from V and 5 bases from J, with 18 bases in between. Germline CDR1 and CDR2: SGDLS and YYNGEE. CDR3 size: 16 residues. The CDR3 region is CASSVSSRSRGETQYF. As DNA, the CDR3 is TGTGCCAGCAGCGTAAGCTCCAGGTCCCGAGGGGAGACCCAGTACTTC.

CDR3 residues: CATSRDLENGYTF. The CDR3 region has the DNA TGTGCCACCAGCAGAGATCTGGAGAATGGCTACACCTTC. The chain has TRBV15 and TRBJ1-2; D unresolved. This CDR3 has 13 amino acids. Trimming removed 0 bases at V and 6 bases at J, with 8 bases between. Germline CDR1 reads LNHNV; CDR2 reads YYDKDF (reference sequence).

This clone has only a few counts. The chain combines TRBV10-3 with TRBJ1-1; tentative D call: TRBD1 (6 bases). From germline, CDR1 is ENHRY and CDR2 SYGVKD. The length of the CDR3 is 14 residues. V shed 3 bases and J shed 2 bases, with 10 bases lying between them. CDR3 in DNA: TGTGCCATCAGTGATGGACAGATAAACACTGAAGCTTTCTTT. It yields the protein CAISDGQINTEAFF.

The chain carries TRBV5-1 and TRBJ1-1; D gene unclear. Germline CDR1 SGHRS, CDR2 YFSETQ. Deletions cut 0 bases from V and 0 bases from J, with 15 bases between. The CDR3 runs to 17 residues. CDR3: CASSLESTFGMNTEAFF. CDR3 sequence (DNA): TGCGCCAGCAGCTTGGAGTCGACGTTTGGGATGAACACTGAAGCTTTCTTT.

The chain combines TRBV7-2 with TRBJ2-5; D remains unclear. V lost 5 bases and J lost 5, with 15 bases in between. This CDR3 spans 14 amino acids. CDR1 is SGHTA, CDR2 FQGNSA, per germline. CDR3 DNA sequence: TGTGCCAGCAGCCCTATGCGTGTGGGCGAGACCCAGTACTTC. Translating it yields CASSPMRVGETQYF.

The chain joins TRBV29-1 to TRBJ2-3; D is undetermined. With 3 bases removed from V and 7 bases from J, the gap between germline ends came to 8 bases. Germline V gene lookup returns CDR1 SQVTM and CDR2 ANQGSEA. The CDR3 contains 11 residues. CDR3: CSVDALNTQYF. The CDR3, as DNA: TGCAGCGTTGATGCATTAAATACGCAGTATTTT.

The V call is TRBV7-3, the J call TRBJ1-2; D gene unclear. The V end lost 5 bases, the J end lost 0 bases, and 7 bases lay between the germline ends. CDR3 length: 13 residues. Germline V gene data show CDR1 as SGHTA and CDR2 as FQGTGA. CDR3 sequence: CASSPSANYGYTF. The CDR3 DNA reads as TGTGCCAGCAGCCCCTCAGCTAACTATGGCTACACCTTC.

The genes are TRBV7-9 and TRBJ2-5; 9 nucleotides match TRBD2. After removal of 5 bases from V and 5 bases from J, the junction contained 9 bases not matched to a gene. Germline assignment: CDR1 SEHNR and CDR2 FQNEAQ (reference sequence). CDR3 length equals 15 residues. The CDR3 loop is CASSLSAGGGETQYF. In nucleotides, the CDR3 is TGTGCCAGCAGCCTCTCAGCGGGGGGTGGGGAGACCCAGTACTTC.

The chain uses TRBV10-2 and TRBJ2-3; the D gene is possibly TRBD2 (6 bases). This CDR3 is built from 13 residues. Germline CDR1 and CDR2: WSHSY and SAAADI. Trimming removed 6 bases from V and 5 bases from J, with 12 bases in between. CDR3 bases: TGCGCCAGCAGCTCCGGAGGGCGAGATACGCAGTATTTT. Translation: CASSSGGRDTQYF.

V and J are TRBV30 and TRBJ1-2, with D possibly matching TRBD1 (5 bases). The CDR3 runs to 14 residues. V was trimmed by 2 bases and J by 4 bases, leaving 14 bases between them. Germline V gives CDR1 GTSNPN, CDR2 SVGIG (reference sequence). This CDR3 reads CAWSPGGWGYGYTF. The CDR3, as DNA: TGTGCCTGGAGTCCGGGGGGTTGGGGCTATGGCTACACCTTC.

V gene TRBV6-2 or TRBV6-3 combines with J gene TRBJ1-1, with D hard to call. CDR3 length: 16 residues. CDR1 MNHEY and CDR2 SVGEGT come from the germline V gene. V shed 4 bases and J shed 5 bases, with 20 bases lying between them. The CDR3 DNA sequence: TGTGCCAGCAGTTCCTACCCCGTGGACCCACTAACTGAAGCTTTCTTT. The encoded protein is CASSSYPVDPLTEAFF.

The chain employs TRBV27 and TRBJ2-4; D may match TRBD1 or TRBD2 (6 bases each). The V end was cut by 3 bases, the J end by 7 bases, with 10 bases between. Germline CDR1 MNHEY, CDR2 SMNVEV (reference sequence). The CDR3 is 13 amino acids. CDR3 nucleotide sequence: TGTGCCAGCAGTTTTGGGGGGCTGAACATTCAGTACTTC. It specifies CASSFGGLNIQYF.

V gene TRBV7-2 combines with J gene TRBJ1-4; D unresolved. The V gene lost 5 bases and the J gene lost 3 bases, with 13 bases spanning the gap. Germline-derived CDR1 and CDR2 are SGHTA and FQGNSA. The CDR3 covers 15 residues. CDR3 nucleotides: TGTGCCAGCAGCCTAGAACCGCCCGCTAATGAAAAACTGTTTTTT. Amino acids: CASSLEPPANEKLFF.

This rearrangement joins TRBV4-2 to TRBJ2-7; D is tentatively TRBD1 or TRBD2 (7 bases each). The CDR3 has 13 amino acids. Germline V gives CDR1 LGHNA, CDR2 YNFKEQ. Trimming pared 10 bases from V and 0 bases from J, leaving 13 bases between. Here the CDR3 DNA reads TGTGCCACCCAGGGGGGGGCCTCCTACGAGCAGTACTTC. This codes for CATQGGASYEQYF.

This rearrangement joins TRBV11-2 to TRBJ1-1; D is uncertain. The CDR3 sequence is 11 residues long. Germline CDR1 SGHAT, CDR2 FQNNGV. V dropped 3 bases and J dropped 2 bases, with 1 base sitting between them. In DNA, the CDR3 is TGTGCCAGCAGCTTTAACACTGAAGCTTTCTTT. It codes for CASSFNTEAFF.

V usage is TRBV9 and J usage is TRBJ2-2, with a tentative D call TRBD1 (5 bases). CDR1 SGDLS and CDR2 YYNGEE come from the germline V gene. This CDR3 has 17 residues. Deletions cut 4 bases from V and 3 bases from J, with 19 bases between. The CDR3 spells CASSPAVDLQDTGELFF. The DNA of the CDR3 is TGTGCCAGCAGCCCCGCGGTTGATTTACAGGACACCGGGGAGCTGTTTTTT. The complete variable domain, with remaining parts taken from reference TRBV9 and TRBJ2-2, reads DSGVTQTPKHLITATGQRVTLRCSPRSGDLSVYWYQQSLDQGLQFLIQYYNGEERAKGNILERFSAQQFPDLHSELNLSSLELGDSALYFCASSPAVDLQDTGELFFGEGSRLTVL.

The chain has TRBV19 and TRBJ2-1; tentative D call: TRBD1 (6 bases). The CDR3 is 14 amino acids. Germline CDR1 and CDR2: LNHDA and SQIVND (reference sequence). V was pared by 4 bases and J by 6 bases, with 13 bases between. The CDR3 loop is CASSKGSGVNEQFF. The CDR3 DNA reads as TGTGCCAGTAGTAAGGGGTCAGGGGTCAATGAGCAGTTCTTC. The full variable domain, its missing parts supplied by reference TRBV19 and TRBJ2-1, is DGGITQSPKYLFRKEGQNVTLSCEQNLNHDAMYWYRQDPGQGLRLIYYSQIVNDFQKGDIAEGYSVSREKKESFPLTVTSAQKNPTAFYLCASSKGSGVNEQFFGPGTRLTVL.

The V and J genes are TRBV15 and TRBJ2-3; D is undetermined. Germline CDR1 is LNHNV and CDR2 is YYDKDF (reference sequence). The CDR3 covers 16 residues. V was clipped by 0 bases and J by 0 bases, with 10 bases between them. DNA of the CDR3: TGTGCCACCAGCAGAGATGTCCGGCGGAGCACAGATACGCAGTATTTT. It yields the protein CATSRDVRRSTDTQYF.

V usage is TRBV29-1 and J usage is TRBJ2-7; D tentatively fits TRBD1 or TRBD2 (5 bases each). This CDR3 is built from 15 residues. The ends were cut back, 2 bases at V and 4 bases at J, with 18 bases in the middle. Germline V gene lookup returns CDR1 SQVTM and CDR2 ANQGSEA. The CDR3 spells CSVELTVGTPYEQYF. DNA of the CDR3: TGCAGCGTTGAACTCACTGTGGGGACCCCATACGAGCAGTACTTC.

The V call is TRBV27, the J call TRBJ1-6; D may be TRBD1 (6 bases). Looked up from germline, CDR1 is MNHEY and CDR2 is SMNVEV (reference sequence). This CDR3 spans 19 amino acids. V was clipped by 3 bases and J by 0 bases, with 18 bases between them. The CDR3 loop is CASSLSRQAQSSYNSPLHF. In DNA, the CDR3 is TGTGCCAGCAGTTTGAGCCGACAGGCTCAAAGCTCCTATAATTCACCCCTCCACTTT.

V is TRBV5-1 and J is TRBJ1-1; D unresolved. There are 14 residues in the CDR3. Germline loops: CDR1 SGHRS, CDR2 YFSETQ. Trimming left V 4 bases short and J 2 bases short, with 12 bases between. The CDR3 region has the DNA TGCGCCAGCAGCCAAGGGAGTCGTAACACTGAAGCTTTCTTT. It codes for CASSQGSRNTEAFF.